The next 31 T cell receptor beta chains were all read from a single sample in a study of cytomegalovirus exposure and HLA in healthy donors. Both 60 Vbeta primers and 13 Jbeta primers went into the PCR. Assay: immunoSEQ multiplex PCR; the TCRdb copy retains only in-frame clones and omits some. This table holds approximately 81,000 clones, about four fifths found once. The sample taken for sequencing was PBMCs. These receptor sequences come from a woman aged 45-65 years in good health and CMV-seronegative.

This clone was detected a few times. V is TRBV6-1 and J is TRBJ2-3; tentatively, D is TRBD1 (5 bases). Trimming removed 6 bases at V and 2 bases at J, with 15 bases between. CDR3 length: 15 amino acids. CDR1 is MNHNS, CDR2 SASEGT, per germline. This chain's CDR3 is CASSPQGIDTDTQYF. As DNA, the CDR3 is TGTGCCAGCAGCCCCCAGGGTATCGACACAGATACGCAGTATTTT.

The chain couples TRBV28 to TRBJ2-1, with TRBD1 as a possible D gene (6 bases). The CDR3 extends over 18 amino acids. Germline V gives CDR1 MDHEN, CDR2 SYDVKM. V was cut by 4 bases and J by 0 bases, with 19 bases left in between. CDR3 nucleotides: TGTGCCAGCAGTTCAGGGGATCTTGCCAAATCCTCCTACAATGAGCAGTTCTTC. Translation gives CASSSGDLAKSSYNEQFF.

This clone was observed once. This chain links TRBV4-1 with TRBJ1-1, with 7 nucleotides matching TRBD1. Germline V gene lookup returns CDR1 MGHRA and CDR2 YSYEKL. There are 14 residues in the CDR3. Trimming cost V 4 bases and J 7 bases; bases outside gene matches: 9. The CDR3 coding sequence is TGCGCCAGCAGCCCGTCCGGACAGGCCTTTGAAGCTTTCTTT. It specifies CASSPSGQAFEAFF.

The chain combines TRBV6-5 with TRBJ2-2; 7 nucleotides match TRBD1. V lost 6 bases, J lost 1 base, and 5 bases stayed unmatched. Per germline, CDR1 MNHEY and CDR2 SVGAGI. The CDR3 sequence is 15 residues long. Here the CDR3 reads CASSLGTVNTGELFF. CDR3 nucleotide sequence: TGTGCCAGCAGCCTAGGGACAGTGAACACCGGGGAGCTGTTTTTT.

The DNA for the CDR3 is TGTGCCAGCAGCTTGGGGCGGAACGCCTGGGGCTACACCTTC. Translating gives CASSLGRNAWGYTF. The chain joins TRBV13 to TRBJ1-2; D is possibly TRBD1 (5 bases). Looked up from germline, CDR1 is PRHDT and CDR2 is FYEKMQ (reference sequence). The V end was cut by 3 bases, the J end by 8 bases, with 16 bases between. The CDR3 totals 14 residues.

CDR3 bases: TGTGCCAGCAGTTACTTGGGGCGGAGTGGCTACACCTTC. Amino acid sequence: CASSYLGRSGYTF. V usage is TRBV6-5 and J usage is TRBJ1-2; tentatively, D is TRBD1 (5 bases). With 1 base removed from V and 7 bases from J, the gap between germline ends came to 10 bases. The CDR3 runs to 13 residues. Germline CDR1 is MNHEY and CDR2 is SVGAGI.

The chain recombines TRBV29-1 with TRBJ2-3, with D unresolved. Germline lookup yields CDR1 SQVTM and CDR2 ANQGSEA. V was pared by 3 bases and J by 1 base, with 11 bases between. The CDR3 has 14 amino acids. CDR3: CSVDRGSGTDTQYF. The CDR3 DNA is TGCAGCGTTGACCGCGGTTCCGGCACAGATACGCAGTATTTT.

The V gene is TRBV4-1, the J gene TRBJ2-1; possibly TRBD2 for D (5 bases). V lost 0 bases, J lost 0 bases, and 12 bases lay in between. The germline CDR1 and CDR2 sequences are MGHRA and YSYEKL. The CDR3 consists of 17 residues. In DNA form, the CDR3 reads TGCGCCAGCAGCCAAGAGGAACTAGGGAGCTCCTACAATGAGCAGTTCTTC. It translates to CASSQEELGSSYNEQFF.

V is TRBV15 and J is TRBJ2-3; a possible D gene is TRBD2 (6 bases). V was pared by 6 bases and J by 2 bases, with 18 bases between. The V gene's germline CDR1 is LNHNV and CDR2 YYDKDF (reference sequence). The CDR3 runs to 16 residues. DNA of the CDR3: TGTGCCACCAGTTTTCGGGACTCTTTTCTCACAGATACGCAGTATTTT. Its protein is CATSFRDSFLTDTQYF.

V usage is TRBV28 and J usage is TRBJ1-2; 9 bases line up with TRBD1. J was trimmed by 7 bases and V by 4 bases; bases with no gene match: 4. The CDR3 runs to 13 residues. Germline V gene sequence: CDR1 MDHEN, CDR2 SYDVKM. CDR3 bases: TGTGCCAGCAGTTCGGGACAGGGTACTGGCTACACCTTC. Protein product: CASSSGQGTGYTF.

The table lists this clone with a count of one. The J gene is TRBJ1-6, the V gene TRBV4-3; 9 bases map to TRBD1. From germline, CDR1 is LGHNA and CDR2 YSLEER. The CDR3 runs 17 residues. V dropped 0 bases and J dropped 6; count of bases not matched to a gene: 6. The CDR3 DNA reads as TGCGCCAGCAGCCAAGATCTCTCGGACAGGGGTAATTCACCCCTCCACTTT. Translating gives CASSQDLSDRGNSPLHF.

The gene calls are TRBV27 and TRBJ2-7; 8 positions agree with TRBD2. Germline CDR1 reads MNHEY; CDR2 reads SMNVEV (reference sequence). V lost 3 bases to trimming and J lost 5 bases; unmatched junction nucleotides: 9. This CDR3 has 15 amino acids. The CDR3 DNA sequence: TGTGCCAGCAGTTTTGCGGCCAGCGGGAGAAACGAGCAGTACTTC. This gives the protein CASSFAASGRNEQYF.

V usage is TRBV6-6 and J usage is TRBJ1-1, with D maybe TRBD1 (5 bases). CDR1 is MNHNY and CDR2 is SVGAGI in the germline V gene (reference sequence). This CDR3 contains 14 residues. V lost 9 bases, J lost 4 bases, and 18 bases lay in between. CDR3 nucleotides: TGTGCCAGTGAGGGAGTAGGGAGGGGCACTGAAGCTTTCTTT. It is translated as CASEGVGRGTEAFF.

The chain is built from TRBV4-3 and TRBJ1-2, with 9 bases identical to TRBD1. The germline gives CDR1 LGHNA, CDR2 YSLEER. This CDR3 spans 16 amino acids. With 3 bases clipped from V and 7 bases from J, the junction kept 12 bases outside the gene matches. Here the CDR3 reads CASSHDPGQGPPGYTF. The CDR3, as DNA: TGCGCCAGCAGCCATGACCCGGGACAGGGCCCACCTGGCTACACCTTC.

The V and J genes are TRBV6-4 and TRBJ1-2, with 8 bases fitting TRBD1. The CDR3 extends over 14 amino acids. The germline CDR1 and CDR2 sequences are MRHNA and SNTAGT. With 2 bases clipped from V and 5 bases from J, the junction kept 4 bases outside the gene matches. The CDR3 DNA follows: TGTGCCAGCAGTGACAATGACAGGGGATATGGCTACACCTTC. It yields the protein CASSDNDRGYGYTF.

The chain joins TRBV14 to TRBJ1-1; a possible D gene is TRBD1 (6 bases). Germline-derived CDR1 and CDR2 are SGHDN and FVKESK. Deletions cut 6 bases from V and 5 bases from J, with 19 bases between. CDR3 size: 15 residues. The CDR3 DNA reads TGTGCCAGCAGTCCTCTCCCCAGGGGTAAAACTGAAGCTTTCTTT. Protein: CASSPLPRGKTEAFF.

The DNA of the CDR3 is TGTGCCAGCAGCGGCAACGTGGGAGGACTGTTGGGGACCCAGTACTTC. Translation: CASSGNVGGLLGTQYF. The V call is TRBV7-8, the J call TRBJ2-5, with D possibly TRBD2 on 6 matching bases. The CDR3 has 16 amino acids. CDR1 SGHVS and CDR2 FQNEAQ come from the germline V gene. Trimming left V 5 bases short and J 7 bases short, with 23 bases between.

The chain employs TRBV2 and TRBJ2-7; 10 bases match TRBD1. This CDR3 has 12 residues. Losses at the gene ends were 4 bases for V and 7 bases for J; bases not matched to a gene: 1. The germline V gene has CDR1 SNHLY and CDR2 FYNNEI. The CDR3 here is CASSGTGGEQYF. The DNA for the CDR3 is TGTGCCAGCAGTGGGACAGGGGGAGAGCAGTACTTC.

The chain is built from TRBV28 and TRBJ2-7; tentatively, D is TRBD1 (6 bases). V shed 6 bases and J shed 4 bases, with 19 bases lying between them. CDR1 and CDR2 from the germline V gene are MDHEN and SYDVKM. The CDR3 sequence is 15 residues long. CDR3 sequence: CASSSLNGTPYEQYF. The CDR3 nucleotides read TGTGCCAGCAGCTCCTTAAACGGGACACCTTACGAGCAGTACTTC.

The chain couples TRBV15 to TRBJ1-5, with D maybe TRBD1 (5 bases). The CDR3 totals 14 residues. V was cut by 3 bases and J by 4 bases, with 10 bases left in between. Per the germline V gene, CDR1 is LNHNV and CDR2 is YYDKDF (reference sequence). The CDR3: CATSRAGVNQPQHF. The CDR3 DNA follows: TGTGCCACCAGCAGGGCGGGGGTGAATCAGCCCCAGCATTTT.

This rearrangement joins TRBV2 to TRBJ1-2; D remains unclear. Germline loops: CDR1 SNHLY, CDR2 FYNNEI. The CDR3 length is 17 residues. Trimming left V 4 bases short and J 3 bases short, with 21 bases between. CDR3 in amino acids: CASSGGQNKRGDYGYTF. CDR3 DNA: TGTGCCAGCAGTGGCGGCCAGAATAAACGTGGTGACTATGGCTACACCTTC.

This chain joins TRBV25-1 and TRBJ1-4; a weak D match, TRBD1 (5 bases). The CDR3 is made up of 16 amino acids. Trimming shortened V by 2 bases and J by 1 base, and 11 bases separated the two germline ends. The germline V gene encodes CDR1 MGHDK and CDR2 SYGVNS. This chain's CDR3 is CASSEGGGETNEKLFF. In nucleotides, the CDR3 is TGTGCCAGCAGTGAAGGCGGGGGGGAAACTAATGAAAAACTGTTTTTT.

Only a few counts were recorded for this clone. V gene TRBV6-5 combines with J gene TRBJ1-1; no reliable D call. Trimming shortened V by 2 bases and J by 1 base, and 5 bases separated the two germline ends. CDR1 is MNHEY and CDR2 is SVGAGI in the germline V gene. The CDR3 sequence is 13 residues long. The CDR3 here is CASSYPGNTEAFF. The CDR3 DNA reads as TGTGCCAGCAGTTACCCGGGGAACACTGAAGCTTTCTTT.

The CDR3 nucleotides read TGTGCCAGCAGCTGGGCCCTCGAGATCGGCTATGGCTACACCTTC. Protein: CASSWALEIGYGYTF. The chain carries TRBV5-4 and TRBJ1-2; no definite D call. Trimming left V 3 bases short and J 4 bases short, with 16 bases between. Germline assignment: CDR1 SGHNT and CDR2 YYREEE (reference sequence). The CDR3 length is 15 residues. Supplemented by reference TRBV5-4 and TRBJ1-2, the full variable domain reads ETGVTQSPTHLIKTRGQQVTLRCSSQSGHNTVSWYQQALGQGPQFIFQYYREEENGRGNFPPRFSGLQFPNYSSELNVNALELDDSALYLCASSWALEIGYGYTFGSGTRLTVV.

The chain joins TRBV19 to TRBJ2-5, with TRBD2 identical over 11 bases. This CDR3 spans 14 amino acids. CDR1 LNHDA and CDR2 SQIVND come from the germline V gene (reference sequence). V shed 8 bases and J 5 bases; nucleotides not matched to a gene: 7. The CDR3 is CASASGRTGETQYF. In DNA form, the CDR3 reads TGTGCCAGTGCTAGCGGGAGGACTGGGGAGACCCAGTACTTC.

The V call is TRBV21-1, the J call TRBJ1-2; the D call TRBD1 from the table was never checked on the DNA. TRBV21-1 is recorded as a pseudogene. The length of the CDR3 is 20 residues. For the CDR3, the DNA is TGTGCCAGCAGCAAAGTCCAAGGCCGTTACAGGGGGCAAGCACCTTATGGCTACACCTTC. This translates into CASSKVQGRYRGQAPYGYTF.

The gene calls are TRBV6-4 and TRBJ2-3, with TRBD1 as a possible D gene (6 bases). Trimming shortened V by 5 bases and J by 1 base, and 7 bases separated the two germline ends. Germline V lookup: CDR1 MRHNA, CDR2 SNTAGT. This CDR3 has 13 residues. The CDR3 bases are TGTGCCAGCAGTTCAGGGGGCACAGATACGCAGTATTTT. Translation: CASSSGGTDTQYF.

The chain recombines TRBV28 with TRBJ1-1, with unresolved D. This CDR3 region has 12 residues. The germline V gene encodes CDR1 MDHEN and CDR2 SYDVKM. V shed 3 bases and J shed 2 bases, with 4 bases lying between them. The CDR3 sequence: CASSLSNTEAFF. The CDR3 nucleotides read TGTGCCAGCAGTTTGAGCAACACTGAAGCTTTCTTT.

The chain combines TRBV5-1 with TRBJ2-7; D call uncertain. The CDR3 has 14 residues. Trimming pared 4 bases from V and 0 bases from J, leaving 11 bases between. CDR1 and CDR2 (germline): SGHRS, YFSETQ. The CDR3 loop reads CASSPQESSYEQYF. Written as DNA, the CDR3 is TGCGCCAGCAGCCCCCAAGAGAGCTCCTACGAGCAGTACTTC.

J is TRBJ1-6 and V is TRBV27, with TRBD1 identical over 7 bases. Per germline, CDR1 MNHEY and CDR2 SMNVEV (reference sequence). The CDR3 totals 14 residues. With 4 bases clipped from V and 5 bases from J, the junction kept 2 bases outside the gene matches. Here the CDR3 DNA reads TGTGCCAGCAGTTGGGACAGTCATAATTCACCCCTCCACTTT. This encodes CASSWDSHNSPLHF.

CDR3 sequence (DNA): TGCGCCAGCACCCCGGGGGTCGTGGCGAACACCGGGGAGCTGTTTTTT. Translating gives CASTPGVVANTGELFF. The chain employs TRBV5-1 and TRBJ2-2; possibly TRBD2 for D (6 bases). The germline V gene has CDR1 SGHRS and CDR2 YFSETQ. Trimming left V 6 bases short and J 0 bases short, with 15 bases between. The CDR3 extends over 16 amino acids.